This TCR beta chain was sequenced during a study of CD8 T cells in ankylosing spondylitis. Trimming left V 6 bases short and J 0 bases short, with 11 bases between. The CDR3 extends over 15 amino acids. The germline V gene encodes CDR1 MNHEY and CDR2 SVGEGT. Using its own MiXCR run on the 5' RACE reads, TCRdb lists one record per CDR3 protein. The sample lists 150,000 to 200,000 distinct CDR3 sequences, around 10% occurring once. This clonotype showed up many times. The source material was blood, either unsorted or a sorted T cell fraction (not recorded which). This chain links TRBV6-2 or TRBV6-3 with TRBJ2-2; the D gene is possibly TRBD1 (6 bases). This TCR came from a male donor with ankylosing spondylitis or in good health (not recorded which). The CDR3: CASRATGSNTGELFF. The CDR3 DNA is TGTGCCAGCAGGGCGACAGGATCGAACACCGGGGAGCTGTTTTTT.